This section outlines one T cell receptor (beta chain) sequence together with its context. Its specificity is not known. At one boundary the junction diverges from the germline segment, which might be a read error. Primed by a sample-barcoded 5' primer and a J-beta primer mix, a second PCR proceeded for roughly 7 to 11 cycles. One entry per CDR3 protein results from TCRdb running MiXCR on the 5' RACE reads. The sample includes more than 1,400,000 distinct CDR3 sequences, 42% of them seen just once. The entry originates in a study of blood T cells in healthy people across ages. CDR1 is SGHTA, CDR2 FQGNSA, per germline. The CDR3 consists of 13 residues. Whole-study findings and limits: Unsorted PBMCs prevented conclusive naive versus antigen-experienced comparison.

The chain employs TRBV7-2 and TRBJ2-7; D is unresolved. This TCR derives from a woman between 18 and 29 years old in good health. The sequenced sample was blood. The CDR3 sequence: CAGSNHLSYEQYF. The CDR3 DNA sequence: TGTGCCGGCAGCAATCACCTCTCCTACGAGCAGTACTTC.